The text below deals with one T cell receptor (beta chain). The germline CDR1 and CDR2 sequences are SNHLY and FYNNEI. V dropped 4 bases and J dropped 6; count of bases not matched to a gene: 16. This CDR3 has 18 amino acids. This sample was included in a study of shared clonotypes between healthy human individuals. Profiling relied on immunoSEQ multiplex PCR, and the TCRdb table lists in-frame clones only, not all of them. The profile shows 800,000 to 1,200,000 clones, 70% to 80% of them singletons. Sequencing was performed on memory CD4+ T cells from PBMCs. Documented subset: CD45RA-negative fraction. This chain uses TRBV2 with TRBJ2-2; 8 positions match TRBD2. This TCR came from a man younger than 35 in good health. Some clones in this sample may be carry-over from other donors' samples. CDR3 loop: CASSAPREGGILPGELFF. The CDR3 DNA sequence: TGTGCCAGCAGTGCCCCCCGGGAGGGAGGAATATTGCCCGGGGAGCTGTTTTTT.